The clone carrying this TCR beta chain was observed at least ten times. This entry comes from a study of T cells in Graves' hyperthyroidism and ophthalmopathy. The CDR3 has 15 amino acids. Germline V lookup: CDR1 LGHDT, CDR2 YNNKEL (reference sequence). V shed 4 bases and J 4 bases; nucleotides not matched to a gene: 3. Template material for amplifying TCR beta CDR3 regions consisted of RNA transcripts. HTBI primers drove first-round RT-PCR of the TCR CDR3. TCRdb re-called the multiplex PCR reads with MiXCR, one entry per CDR3 protein. Here the sample spans approximately 320,000 distinct CDR3 sequences, 16% being singletons.

The TCR sequence derives from a man aged 25 to 45 with Graves' hyperthyroidism. The sample was blood. V gene TRBV3-1 combines with J gene TRBJ2-1; 11 nucleotides agree with TRBD2. In nucleotides, the CDR3 is TGTGCCAGCAGCCCCGGGACTAGCGGATACAATGAGCAGTTCTTC. It translates to CASSPGTSGYNEQFF.